This passage covers 2 T cell receptor beta chains from one sample sequenced in a study of blood T cell repertoires in COVID-19. Profiled with immunoSEQ multiplex PCR; TCRdb holds only in-frame clones, not every one. The table has about 140,000 clones, 70% to 85% seen once; the top ten hold 1.5% to 2%. Specimen: PBMCs or T cells enriched from blood (not recorded which). These receptor sequences come from a woman under 30 who had been exposed to COVID-19.

This chain connects TRBV19 to TRBJ1-5; 8 bases agree with TRBD1. The length of the CDR3 is 16 residues. Trimming removed 2 bases from V and 1 base from J; junction bases left unmatched: 4. Germline V CDR1 and CDR2: LNHDA, SQIVND (reference sequence). The CDR3 protein is CASSIQGARSNQPQHF. CDR3 coding DNA: TGTGCCAGTAGTATACAGGGGGCGCGGAGCAATCAGCCCCAGCATTTT. Supplemented by reference TRBV19 and TRBJ1-5, the full variable domain reads DGGITQSPKYLFRKEGQNVTLSCEQNLNHDAMYWYRQDPGQGLRLIYYSQIVNDFQKGDIAEGYSVSREKKESFPLTVTSAQKNPTAFYLCASSIQGARSNQPQHFGDGTRLSIL.

The chain uses TRBV6-2 or TRBV6-3 and TRBJ2-7; 9 nucleotides align to TRBD1. The CDR3 loop spans 14 amino acids. CDR1 is MNHEY, CDR2 SVGEGT, per germline. V lost 3 bases, J lost 5 bases, and 5 bases stayed unmatched. CDR3 region: CASSYGTGIDEQYF. CDR3 bases: TGTGCCAGCAGTTATGGGACAGGGATCGACGAGCAGTACTTC.